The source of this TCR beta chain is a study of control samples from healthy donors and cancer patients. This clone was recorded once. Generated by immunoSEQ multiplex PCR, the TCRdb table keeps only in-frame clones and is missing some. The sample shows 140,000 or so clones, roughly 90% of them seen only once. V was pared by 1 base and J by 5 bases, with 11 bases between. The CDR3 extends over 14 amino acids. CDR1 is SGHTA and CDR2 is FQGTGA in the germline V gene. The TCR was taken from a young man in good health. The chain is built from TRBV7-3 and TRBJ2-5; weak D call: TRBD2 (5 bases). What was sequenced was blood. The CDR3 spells CASSLNKGAETQYF. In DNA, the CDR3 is TGTGCCAGCAGCTTAAACAAGGGAGCGGAGACCCAGTACTTC.